The clone carrying this T cell receptor beta chain showed up just a few times. Its cognate antigen is unknown. The CDR3 spans 14 residues. CDR1 and CDR2 from the germline V gene are SGHAT and FQNNGV. Trimming removed 5 bases from V and 0 bases from J, with 11 bases in between. The data belong to a study of early T cells in non-severe SARS-CoV-2 infection. About the research overall: Unsorted whole-blood RNA was sequenced in bulk, leaving chains unpaired. Study conclusions and caveats: VDJdb-based matching was biased toward anti-spike CD8 responses and missed private and CD4 specificities.

Unique molecular identifiers tagged individual cDNA molecules. MiXCR was run by TCRdb on the 5' RACE reads, yielding one entry per CDR3 protein. Altogether tens of thousands of distinct CDR3 sequences are present, 9% to 13% being singletons, with the ten largest covering around 2.4%. Input material: whole blood. J is TRBJ2-7 and V is TRBV11-2; D not resolved. The clonotype originates from an adult who was a healthcare worker with PCR-confirmed SARS-CoV-2 infection or an uninfected control (not recorded which). The CDR3 nucleotides are TGTGCCAGCAGCCCCGTTGAGAGCTCCTACGAGCAGTACTTC. Its protein is CASSPVESSYEQYF.